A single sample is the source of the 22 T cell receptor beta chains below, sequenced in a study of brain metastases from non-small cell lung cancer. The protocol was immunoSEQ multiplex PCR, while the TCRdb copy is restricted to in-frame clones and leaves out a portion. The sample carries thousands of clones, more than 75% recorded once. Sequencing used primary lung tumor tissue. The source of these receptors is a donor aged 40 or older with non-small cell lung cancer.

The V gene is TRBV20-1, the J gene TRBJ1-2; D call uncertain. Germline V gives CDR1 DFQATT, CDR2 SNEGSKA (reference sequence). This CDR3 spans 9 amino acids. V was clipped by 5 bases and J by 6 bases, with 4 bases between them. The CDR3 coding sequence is TGCAGTGCTCAGAATGGCTACACCTTC. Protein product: CSAQNGYTF.

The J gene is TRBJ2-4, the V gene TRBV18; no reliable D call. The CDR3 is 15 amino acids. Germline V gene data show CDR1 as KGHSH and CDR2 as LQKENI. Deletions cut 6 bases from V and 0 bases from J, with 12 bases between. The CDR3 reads CASSRADPAKNIQYF. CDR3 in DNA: TGTGCCAGCTCCCGGGCAGACCCAGCCAAAAACATTCAGTACTTC.

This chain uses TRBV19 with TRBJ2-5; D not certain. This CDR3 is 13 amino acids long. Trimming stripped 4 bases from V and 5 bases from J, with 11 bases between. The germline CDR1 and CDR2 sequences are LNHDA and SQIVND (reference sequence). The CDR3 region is CASSRSRAETQYF. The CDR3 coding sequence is TGTGCCAGTAGTAGGTCAAGGGCGGAGACCCAGTACTTC. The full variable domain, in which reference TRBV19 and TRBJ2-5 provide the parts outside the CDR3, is DGGITQSPKYLFRKEGQNVTLSCEQNLNHDAMYWYRQDPGQGLRLIYYSQIVNDFQKGDIAEGYSVSREKKESFPLTVTSAQKNPTAFYLCASSRSRAETQYFGPGTRLLVL.

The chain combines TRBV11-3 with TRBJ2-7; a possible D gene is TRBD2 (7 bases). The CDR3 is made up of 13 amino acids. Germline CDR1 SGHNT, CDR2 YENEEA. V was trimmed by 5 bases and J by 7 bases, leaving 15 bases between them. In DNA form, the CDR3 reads TGTGCCAGCAGCCGAGGGGGGGCGTATGAGCAGTACGTC. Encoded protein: CASSRGGAYEQYV.

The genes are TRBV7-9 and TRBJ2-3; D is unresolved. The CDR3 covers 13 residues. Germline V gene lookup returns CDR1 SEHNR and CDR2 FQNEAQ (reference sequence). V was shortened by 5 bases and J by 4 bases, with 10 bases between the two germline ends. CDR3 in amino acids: CASSPTRSDTQYF. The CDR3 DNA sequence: TGTGCCAGCAGCCCCACCAGATCAGATACGCAGTATTTT.

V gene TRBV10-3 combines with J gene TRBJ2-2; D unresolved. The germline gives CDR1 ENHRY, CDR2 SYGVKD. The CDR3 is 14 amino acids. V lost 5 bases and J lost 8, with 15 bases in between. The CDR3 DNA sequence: TGTGCCATCAGTCGTGATGCCCTTGGAGGGGAGCTGTTTTTT. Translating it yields CAISRDALGGELFF.

The CDR3 bases are TGCGCCAGCAGCCAATCCTTCCGGGACCTTAATGAAAAACTGTTTTTT. It codes for CASSQSFRDLNEKLFF. This chain uses TRBV4-3 with TRBJ1-4; D possibly corresponds to TRBD1 (5 bases). Between the trimmed V and J ends, which lost 2 bases and 4 bases, there was a span of 14 bases. Germline CDR1 LGHNA, CDR2 YSLEER. The CDR3 consists of 16 residues.

CDR3 in amino acids: CASSQLYRLSNEQFF. CDR3 nucleotides: TGCGCCAGCAGCCAACTATATAGGCTATCCAATGAGCAGTTCTTC. J is TRBJ2-1 and V is TRBV4-3; D not certain. Trimming cost V 2 bases and J 6 bases, with 14 bases left between them. The CDR3 is 15 residues long. CDR1 is LGHNA and CDR2 is YSLEER in the germline V gene.

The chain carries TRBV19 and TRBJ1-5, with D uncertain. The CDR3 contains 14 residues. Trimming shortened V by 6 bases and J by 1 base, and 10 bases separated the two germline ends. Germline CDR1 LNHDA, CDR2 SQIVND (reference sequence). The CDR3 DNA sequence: TGTGCCAGTAGGGGTGGAAACAGCAATCAGCCCCAGCATTTT. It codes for CASRGGNSNQPQHF.

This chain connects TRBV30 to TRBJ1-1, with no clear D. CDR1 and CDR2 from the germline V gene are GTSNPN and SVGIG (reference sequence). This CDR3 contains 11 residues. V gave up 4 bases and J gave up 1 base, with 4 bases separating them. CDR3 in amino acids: CAWIPNTEAFF. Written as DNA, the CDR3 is TGTGCCTGGATCCCGAACACTGAAGCTTTCTTT.

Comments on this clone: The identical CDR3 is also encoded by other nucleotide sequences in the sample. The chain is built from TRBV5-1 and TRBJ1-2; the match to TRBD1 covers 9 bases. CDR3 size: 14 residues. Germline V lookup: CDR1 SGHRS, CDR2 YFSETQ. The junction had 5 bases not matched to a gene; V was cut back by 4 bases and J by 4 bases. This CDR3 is CASSPGQGVYGYTF. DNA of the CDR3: TGCGCCAGCAGCCCGGGACAGGGAGTCTATGGCTACACCTTC.

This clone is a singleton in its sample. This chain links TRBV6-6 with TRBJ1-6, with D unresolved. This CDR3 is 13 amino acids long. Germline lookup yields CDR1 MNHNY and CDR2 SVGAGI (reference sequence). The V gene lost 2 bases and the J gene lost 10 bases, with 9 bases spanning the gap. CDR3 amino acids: CASSYPSESPLHF. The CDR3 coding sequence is TGTGCCAGCAGTTACCCAAGCGAATCACCCCTCCACTTT.

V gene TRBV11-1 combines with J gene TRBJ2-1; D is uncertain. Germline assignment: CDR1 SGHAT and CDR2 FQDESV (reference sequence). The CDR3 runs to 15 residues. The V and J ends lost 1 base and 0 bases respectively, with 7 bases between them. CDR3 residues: CASSLVSSSYNEQFF. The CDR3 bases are TGTGCCAGCAGCTTAGTGAGTTCCTCCTACAATGAGCAGTTCTTC.

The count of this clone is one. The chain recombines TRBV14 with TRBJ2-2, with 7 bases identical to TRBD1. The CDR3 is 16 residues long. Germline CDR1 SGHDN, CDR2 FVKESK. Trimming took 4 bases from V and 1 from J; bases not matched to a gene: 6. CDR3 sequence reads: CASSPLRGRNTGELFF. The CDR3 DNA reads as TGTGCCAGCAGCCCTTTAAGGGGGCGGAACACCGGGGAGCTGTTTTTT.

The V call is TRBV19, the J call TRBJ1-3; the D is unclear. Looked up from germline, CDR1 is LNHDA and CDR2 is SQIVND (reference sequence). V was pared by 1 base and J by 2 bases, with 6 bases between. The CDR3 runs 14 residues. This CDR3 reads CASSIGGTGNTIYF. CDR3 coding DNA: TGTGCCAGTAGTATAGGGGGTACTGGAAACACCATATATTTT. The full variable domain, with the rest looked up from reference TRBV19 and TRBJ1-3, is DGGITQSPKYLFRKEGQNVTLSCEQNLNHDAMYWYRQDPGQGLRLIYYSQIVNDFQKGDIAEGYSVSREKKESFPLTVTSAQKNPTAFYLCASSIGGTGNTIYFGEGSWLTVV.

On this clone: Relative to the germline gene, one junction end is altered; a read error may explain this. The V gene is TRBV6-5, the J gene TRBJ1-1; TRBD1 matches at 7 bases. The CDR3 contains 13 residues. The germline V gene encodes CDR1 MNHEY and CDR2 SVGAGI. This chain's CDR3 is CANSPDRERRAFF. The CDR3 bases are TGTGCCAACAGTCCCGACAGGGAACGTAGAGCTTTCTTT.

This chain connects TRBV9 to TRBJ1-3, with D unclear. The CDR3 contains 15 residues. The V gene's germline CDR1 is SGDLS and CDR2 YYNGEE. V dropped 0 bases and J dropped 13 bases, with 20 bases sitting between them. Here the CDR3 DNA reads TGTGCCAGCAGCGTAGGTTTTTCCTCTGGAAACATTATATATTTT. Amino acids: CASSVGFSSGNIIYF.

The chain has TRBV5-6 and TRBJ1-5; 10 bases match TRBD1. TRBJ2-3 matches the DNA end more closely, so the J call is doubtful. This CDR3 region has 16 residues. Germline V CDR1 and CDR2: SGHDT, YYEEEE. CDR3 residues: CASSRGTGERNQPQYF. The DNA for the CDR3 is TGTGCCAGCAGCCGTGGGACAGGGGAGAGGAATCAGCCCCAGTATTTT.

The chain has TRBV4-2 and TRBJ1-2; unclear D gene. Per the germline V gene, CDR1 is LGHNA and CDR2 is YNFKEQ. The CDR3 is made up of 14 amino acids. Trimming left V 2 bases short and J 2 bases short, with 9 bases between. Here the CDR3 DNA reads TGTGCCAGCAGCCAAAACGGCCTGAACTATGGCTACACCTTC. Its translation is CASSQNGLNYGYTF.

CDR3 protein: CASSLEQSSGNTIYF. As DNA, the CDR3 is TGTGCCAGCAGCTTAGAACAGAGCTCTGGAAACACCATATATTTT. The chain has TRBV7-8 and TRBJ1-3, with no clear D. Germline-derived CDR1 and CDR2 are SGHVS and FQNEAQ. The CDR3 is 15 residues long. With 1 base removed from V and 0 bases from J, the gap between germline ends came to 7 bases.

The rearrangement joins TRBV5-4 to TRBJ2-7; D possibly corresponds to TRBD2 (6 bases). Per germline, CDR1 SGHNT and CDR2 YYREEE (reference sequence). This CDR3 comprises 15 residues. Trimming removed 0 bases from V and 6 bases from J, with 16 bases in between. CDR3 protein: CASSLAGGPSREQYV. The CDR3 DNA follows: TGTGCCAGCAGCTTGGCCGGGGGACCATCTCGCGAGCAGTACGTC.

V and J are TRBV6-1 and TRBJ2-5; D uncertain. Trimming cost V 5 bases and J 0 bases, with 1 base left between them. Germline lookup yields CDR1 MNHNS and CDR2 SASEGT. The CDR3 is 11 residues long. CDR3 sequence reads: CASSNQETQYF. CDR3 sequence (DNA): TGTGCCAGCAGTAACCAAGAGACCCAGTACTTC.